Listed here are 10 T cell receptor beta chains from one sample, sequenced in a study of cytomegalovirus exposure and HLA in healthy donors. A multiplex PCR was run with 60 Vbeta primers and 13 Jbeta primers. Here immunoSEQ multiplex PCR was the method, and the copy in TCRdb shows in-frame clones only, minus some. The table shows about 150,000 clones, with 80% occurring only once. Sequencing was performed on PBMCs. These receptors all stem from a man in his thirties or forties in good health and CMV-seropositive.

This rearrangement joins TRBV7-9 to TRBJ2-1; 8 bases align to TRBD1. Trimming at V came to 3 bases and at J to 3 bases, leaving 1 base not matched to a gene. Germline V gene sequence: CDR1 SEHNR, CDR2 FQNEAQ (reference sequence). The CDR3 is 14 amino acids. The chain's CDR3 is CASSLDRVYNEQFF. CDR3 sequence (DNA): TGTGCCAGCAGCTTGGACAGGGTCTACAATGAGCAGTTCTTC.

This clone was recorded only once. The chain recombines TRBV5-4 with TRBJ2-1, with D possibly matching TRBD2 (5 bases). The CDR3 has 13 residues. Trimming pared 10 bases from V and 4 bases from J, leaving 15 bases between. Germline lookup yields CDR1 SGHNT and CDR2 YYREEE (reference sequence). CDR3 protein: CASSGRIYNEQFF. The CDR3 nucleotides are TGTGCCTCGTCGGGGAGAATATACAATGAGCAGTTCTTC.

This clone was detected once. The V and J genes are TRBV7-9 and TRBJ1-2, with 9 bases lining up with TRBD1. V lost 5 bases to trimming and J lost 8 bases; unmatched junction nucleotides: 6. The CDR3 covers 13 residues. Per the germline V gene, CDR1 is SEHNR and CDR2 is FQNEAQ (reference sequence). The CDR3 region is CASSRDRGAGYTF. The DNA of the CDR3 is TGTGCCAGCAGCAGAGACAGGGGGGCCGGCTACACCTTC.

This clone showed up just once. V usage is TRBV19 and J usage is TRBJ2-6, with a weak D call TRBD1 (6 bases). V was clipped by 3 bases and J by 1 base, with 13 bases between them. Germline CDR1 reads LNHDA; CDR2 reads SQIVND (reference sequence). CDR3 length: 17 residues. In DNA form, the CDR3 reads TGTGCCAGTAGTATCAGGGGATCATCATCTGGGGCCAACGTCCTGACTTTC. This gives the protein CASSIRGSSSGANVLTF.

The chain recombines TRBV7-8 with TRBJ2-1; TRBD2 aligns across 10 bases. Germline lookup yields CDR1 SGHVS and CDR2 FQNEAQ. This CDR3 region has 16 residues. Germline trimming cut 2 bases from V and 5 bases from J; bases unmatched to any gene: 6. The CDR3 here is CASSLLIAGGHNEQFF. CDR3 bases: TGTGCCAGCAGCTTACTCATAGCGGGAGGCCACAATGAGCAGTTCTTC.

The genes are TRBV4-2 and TRBJ2-5; 8 nucleotides agree with TRBD2. The assigned J gene may be wrong: the sequence end matches TRBJ2-7 better. The CDR3 runs 18 residues. In germline, CDR1 is LGHNA, CDR2 YNFKEQ. As DNA, the CDR3 is TGTGCCAGCAGCCAAGAAACGCTAGCGGGCGACAACTCCTACGAGCAGTACTTC. Its protein product is CASSQETLAGDNSYEQYF.

The chain uses TRBV7-9 and TRBJ2-7, with 11 bases identical to TRBD1. CDR3 length: 15 amino acids. In germline, CDR1 is SEHNR, CDR2 FQNEAQ (reference sequence). The trim removed 5 bases at V and 6 bases at J, leaving 9 bases unmatched. CDR3 in DNA: TGTGCCAGCAGCAAACCGGGACAGGGGGTGTTCGAGCAGTACTTC. It yields the protein CASSKPGQGVFEQYF. The full variable domain, completed using reference TRBV7-9 and TRBJ2-7, is DTGVSQNPRHKITKRGQNVTFRCDPISEHNRLYWYRQTLGQGPEFLTYFQNEAQLEKSRLLSDRFSAERPKGSFSTLEIQRTEQGDSAMYLCASSKPGQGVFEQYFGPGTRLTVT.

The DNA for the CDR3 is TGTGCCAGCAGCAGGTCAGCGGAGCCCGGCTCCTACAATGAGCAGTTCTTC. Protein: CASSRSAEPGSYNEQFF. The chain couples TRBV21-1 to TRBJ2-1; TRBD2, as called in the table, went unchecked against the DNA. TRBV21-1 is marked as a pseudogene. The CDR3 is 17 residues long.

This sequence joins TRBV5-1 and TRBJ1-5; weak D call: TRBD1 (5 bases). CDR1 is SGHRS, CDR2 YFSETQ, per germline. This CDR3 spans 14 amino acids. V gave up 4 bases and J gave up 3 bases, with 11 bases separating them. The chain's CDR3 is CASSAGGANQPQHF. Here the CDR3 DNA reads TGCGCCAGCAGCGCCGGGGGTGCCAATCAGCCCCAGCATTTT.

This chain uses TRBV28 with TRBJ2-7; 11 positions agree with TRBD1. The junction had 3 bases not matched to a gene; V was cut back by 4 bases and J by 7 bases. Germline lookup yields CDR1 MDHEN and CDR2 SYDVKM. The CDR3 loop spans 13 amino acids. This chain's CDR3 is CASSWTGGEEQYF. CDR3 sequence (DNA): TGTGCCAGCAGTTGGACAGGGGGCGAAGAGCAGTACTTC.